This T cell receptor (beta chain) was documented in a study of T cell responses to AZD1222 COVID-19 vaccine. Findings and limits, study-wide: The donors showed a predominance of white British ancestry and of females, with possible underestimation of clonal diversity. Seropositive at baseline were only a handful of AZD1222 recipients. The repertoires were collected only after the peak T cell response. Spike-specific TCR breadth and depth went up after people got two AZD1222 doses.

CDR3 length: 15 amino acids. Deletions cut 4 bases from V and 8 bases from J, with 16 bases between. Germline V gene sequence: CDR1 SGHDT, CDR2 YYEEEE. In the case of this clone: Its antigen is not identified.

Clones were read by immunoSEQ multiplex PCR, and TCRdb kept only the in-frame ones, dropping some. The sample lists 150,000 to 200,000 clones, about 90% occurring once. This TCR was sampled from an adult who received the MenACWY meningococcal vaccine as a control. This rearrangement joins TRBV5-6 to TRBJ1-6; the D gene is possibly TRBD1 (5 bases). The sequencing used peripheral blood, collected 28 days after the second dose of the MenACWY control vaccine. CDR3 in DNA: TGTGCCAGCAGCCTATCGGGACTCCGACATTCACCCCTCCACTTT. It encodes CASSLSGLRHSPLHF.